This is a list of T cell receptor beta chains from one sample in a study of T cell repertoires in cytomegalovirus infection. TCRdb itself ran the reads through MiXCR, one entry per CDR3 protein. The table lists 300,000 to 400,000 distinct CDR3 sequences, over 7.5% of them singletons. Sequenced sample: PBMCs. The receptors were gathered from a human donor in good health (CMV status not recorded). Some clones in this sample may be carry-over from other donors' samples. Each CDR3 is given with its conserved first and last residue. The D gene is left open where the match is weak. Where a row states a size, it is once, few, many or the class of an expanded clone; other rows omit it.

TRBD1	14	few	TRBV20-1	TRBJ1-2	TGCAGTGCTCCCCCCGGACAGGGGGACTATGGCTACACCTTC	CSAPPGQGDYGYTF
-	13	few	TRBV20-1	TRBJ1-6	TGCAGTGCTAGACCCGGGTTGGAGTCACCCCTCCACTTT	CSARPGLESPLHF
-	16	once	TRBV6-1	TRBJ1-5	TGTGCCAGCAGTGAAGCGACGGGTTATAGCAATCAGCCCCAGCATTTT	CASSEATGYSNQPQHF
TRBD2	15	few	TRBV19	TRBJ2-1	TGTGCCAGTAGTCCTAGCGGGTTCGCCTACAATGAGCAGTTCTTC	CASSPSGFAYNEQFF
-	14	many	TRBV7-6	TRBJ2-7	TGTGCCAGCAGCCCTCGGGGGCCCCTCAACGATCAGTACTTC	CASSPRGPLNDQYF
TRBD1	17	few	TRBV24-1	TRBJ2-1	TGTGCCACCAGTGACCCGGGGGACAGGGGGCTTTACAATGAGCAGTTCTTC	CATSDPGDRGLYNEQFF
-	14	-	TRBV6-5	TRBJ2-7	TGTGCCAGCAGTTACACACAGAGCTCCTACGAGCAGTACTTC	CASSYTQSSYEQYF
-	15	many	TRBV7-9	TRBJ1-4	TGTGCCAGCAGCTTACTCGAGGGTCCTAATGAAAAACTGTTTTTT	CASSLLEGPNEKLFF
TRBD1	12	few	TRBV6-8	TRBJ1-1	TGTGCCAGCAGTGTCAGGGGGACTGAAGCTTTCTTT	CASSVRGTEAFF
-	12	many	TRBV7-3	TRBJ2-1	TGTGCCAGCAGCTTATTTGGCGGGGAGCAGTTCTTC	CASSLFGGEQFF
TRBD1	19	many	TRBV12-3/TRBV12-4	TRBJ1-3	TGTGCCAGCAGTCCTCGTCCCGGGACAGGCTTCGGGCTCGGAAACACCATATATTTT	CASSPRPGTGFGLGNTIYF
-	17	many	TRBV7-9	TRBJ2-7	TGTGCCAGCAGCTTAGTAGGGTCGGGGGCCCCGTCCTACGAGCAGTACTTC	CASSLVGSGAPSYEQYF
-	12	-	TRBV7-3	TRBJ2-3	TGTGCCAGCAGCTTACCTCCTGGGTCGCAGTATTTT	CASSLPPGSQYF
-	13	-	TRBV6-2/TRBV6-3	TRBJ2-7	TGTGCCAGCAGGGGGTCCCTCTCCTACGAGCAGTACTTC	CASRGSLSYEQYF
-	13	-	TRBV27	TRBJ2-3	TGTGCCAGCAGTACTAGGGTAACAGATACGCAGTATTTT	CASSTRVTDTQYF
-	13	-	TRBV24-1	TRBJ2-7	TGTGCCACCAGTTTTGGGAGCTCCTACGAGCAGTACTTC	CATSFGSSYEQYF
-	12	many	TRBV7-9	TRBJ1-3	TGTGCCAGCAGCCGGCTCGGAAACACCATATATTTT	CASSRLGNTIYF
TRBD1	16	-	TRBV7-2	TRBJ1-5	TGTGCCAGCAGCCCAAGGCGGCGACAGGGAACCCAGCCCCAGCATTTT	CASSPRRRQGTQPQHF
-	17	-	TRBV6-2/TRBV6-3	TRBJ1-4	TGTGCCACCAGGTCCGGGACCATAAAGGGGGGCTTAGAAAAACTGTTTTTT	CATRSGTIKGGLEKLFF
TRBD2	13	-	TRBV6-2/TRBV6-3	TRBJ2-1	TGTGCCAGCAGACTAGCGGCGAACAATGAGCAGTTCTTC	CASRLAANNEQFF
-	13	-	TRBV20-1	TRBJ1-1	TGCAGTGCTAGATACACTGACAGCCTTGAAGCTTTCTTT	CSARYTDSLEAFF
-	12	-	TRBV29-1	TRBJ2-3	TGCAGCACTCAGGGCCTCACAGATACGCAGTATTTT	CSTQGLTDTQYF
TRBD2	16	few	TRBV7-2	TRBJ2-5	TGTGCCAGCAGCTTAGCGCGGGGGGTTAGTCGAGAGACCCAGTACTTC	CASSLARGVSRETQYF
TRBD1	18	-	TRBV20-1	TRBJ1-5	TGCAGTGCTCACCCTCGGGACAGGGGCCCCCCCGGCAATCAGCCCCAGCATTTT	CSAHPRDRGPPGNQPQHF
-	15	many	TRBV6-8	TRBJ1-6	TGTGCCAGCAGTCTCCAACCCGCGCCGGATTCACCCCTCCACTTT	CASSLQPAPDSPLHF
-	13	-	TRBV7-3	TRBJ2-3	TGTGCCAGCAGCACATCAGGGGCAGATACGCAGTATTTT	CASSTSGADTQYF
TRBD2	15	many	TRBV7-2	TRBJ2-7	TGTGCCAGCAGCTTAGGGGCGGGAGGGCCTGAAGAGCAGTACTTC	CASSLGAGGPEEQYF
-	14	many	TRBV27	TRBJ2-7	TGTGCCAGCAGTCCCACACCATTCTCCTACGAGCAGTACTTC	CASSPTPFSYEQYF
-	14	many	TRBV7-2	TRBJ2-7	TGTGCCAGCAGCTTAGACATATCTTCCTACGAGCAGTACTTC	CASSLDISSYEQYF
-	13	few	TRBV27	TRBJ2-7	TGTGCCAGCAGTCTTCGGAAATCCTACGAGCAGTACTTC	CASSLRKSYEQYF
TRBD2	16	-	TRBV18	TRBJ2-1	TGTGCCAGCTCACCCGTACTACTAGCGGGCTACAATGAGCAGTTCTTC	CASSPVLLAGYNEQFF
-	17	few	TRBV9	TRBJ1-4	TGTGCCAGCAGCGTAGGCCCCCTGGGGAGCAACAATGAAAAACTGTTTTTT	CASSVGPLGSNNEKLFF
-	15	few	TRBV7-3	TRBJ1-2	TGTGCCAGCAGCTTAGAGCCGAGCAGCGCTTATGGCTACACCTTC	CASSLEPSSAYGYTF
TRBD2	17	many	TRBV7-6	TRBJ2-3	TGTGCCAGCAGCTTAGCTTCAGCGGGGAGACGCACAGATACGCAGTATTTT	CASSLASAGRRTDTQYF
-	15	few	TRBV19	TRBJ1-1	TGTGCCAGTAGCCTATCAGGACGGCTAAACACTGAAGCTTTCTTT	CASSLSGRLNTEAFF